This is a list of T cell receptor beta chains from one sample in a study of blood T cell repertoires in COVID-19. The protocol was immunoSEQ multiplex PCR, while the TCRdb copy is restricted to in-frame clones and leaves out a portion. In the table there are hundreds of thousands of clones, about four fifths of which are singletons. Sequenced sample: peripheral blood. Receptors originate from a woman in her thirties or forties with active or convalescent COVID-19. The CDR3 runs from the conserved cysteine through the conserved F or W. Fields, in order: D gene, clone size, J gene, V gene, CDR3 DNA, CDR3 protein. D genes are given only for firm matches. The size field is filled for only some rows; it gives once, few, many or a size class.

D gene: .; clone size: .; J gene: TRBJ1-2; V gene: TRBV4-3; CDR3 DNA: TGCGCCAGCAGCCAAGGGGTCCCTCGTCAGGGGCCCAACTATGGCTACACCTTC; CDR3 protein: CASSQGVPRQGPNYGYTF
D gene: .; clone size: .; J gene: TRBJ2-1; V gene: TRBV21-1; CDR3 DNA: TGTGCCAGCAGCAAAAGGGGAGGGAGCTCCTACAATGAGCAGTTCTTC; CDR3 protein: CASSKRGGSSYNEQFF
D gene: .; clone size: .; J gene: TRBJ1-1; V gene: TRBV7-9; CDR3 DNA: TGTGCCAGCAGCCCGCCGGGGGTCCAAACTGAAGCTTTCTTT; CDR3 protein: CASSPPGVQTEAFF
D gene: TRBD2; clone size: .; J gene: TRBJ2-5; V gene: TRBV11-3; CDR3 DNA: TGTGCCAGCAGCTCAAAGCGGGGGGGCCAAGAGACCCAGTACTTC; CDR3 protein: CASSSKRGGQETQYF
D gene: .; clone size: .; J gene: TRBJ1-2; V gene: TRBV7-2; CDR3 DNA: TGTGCCAGCAGCTTCGACAGAAACTATGGCTACACCTTC; CDR3 protein: CASSFDRNYGYTF
D gene: TRBD1; clone size: .; J gene: TRBJ1-5; V gene: TRBV6-6; CDR3 DNA: TGTGCCAGCAGTTGGACAGGGGGCAATCAGCCCCAGCATTTT; CDR3 protein: CASSWTGGNQPQHF
D gene: .; clone size: .; J gene: TRBJ2-7; V gene: TRBV29-1; CDR3 DNA: TGCAGCGTTACGTCTAGCGACGAGCAGTACTTC; CDR3 protein: CSVTSSDEQYF
D gene: TRBD1; clone size: .; J gene: TRBJ2-7; V gene: TRBV6-1; CDR3 DNA: TGTGCCAGCAGTGCAGTTCTGACCAGGGGGAACTCCTACGAGCAGTACTTC; CDR3 protein: CASSAVLTRGNSYEQYF
D gene: TRBD1; clone size: .; J gene: TRBJ2-1; V gene: TRBV6-5; CDR3 DNA: TGTGCCAGCAGTTACGGGGGACAGAGGCCCAATGAGCAGTTCTTC; CDR3 protein: CASSYGGQRPNEQFF
D gene: TRBD1; clone size: .; J gene: TRBJ1-2; V gene: TRBV14; CDR3 DNA: TGTGCCAGCAGCCGTAAGGGACAGGGGGCTGGAAACTATGGCTACACCTTC; CDR3 protein: CASSRKGQGAGNYGYTF
D gene: TRBD1; clone size: .; J gene: TRBJ1-6; V gene: TRBV11-3; CDR3 DNA: TGTGCCAGCAGCTTACATATGTGGGACAGGGCTATTAATTCACCCCTCCACTTT; CDR3 protein: CASSLHMWDRAINSPLHF
D gene: TRBD2; clone size: .; J gene: TRBJ2-1; V gene: TRBV29-1; CDR3 DNA: TGCAGCGCAGTAGCGGGTTACTACAATGAGCAGTTCTTC; CDR3 protein: CSAVAGYYNEQFF
D gene: TRBD2; clone size: .; J gene: TRBJ2-1; V gene: TRBV18; CDR3 DNA: TGTGCCAGCTCACCACGTCAGCGGGAGGTCGATGAGCAGTTCTTC; CDR3 protein: CASSPRQREVDEQFF
D gene: .; clone size: .; J gene: TRBJ2-3; V gene: TRBV5-4; CDR3 DNA: TGTGCCAGCAGCCCTCCCAGAGAGAGGGCCACAGATACGCAGTATTTT; CDR3 protein: CASSPPRERATDTQYF
D gene: TRBD2; clone size: .; J gene: TRBJ2-3; V gene: TRBV5-1; CDR3 DNA: TGCGCCAGCAGCTTACTAGCGGGAGACACAGATACGCAGTATTTT; CDR3 protein: CASSLLAGDTDTQYF
D gene: .; clone size: .; J gene: TRBJ2-7; V gene: TRBV12-3/TRBV12-4; CDR3 DNA: TGTGCCAGCAGTTTACAAAACTACGAGCAGTACTTC; CDR3 protein: CASSLQNYEQYF
D gene: TRBD2; clone size: .; J gene: TRBJ2-7; V gene: TRBV6-5; CDR3 DNA: TGTGCCAGCAGTCCCTCGGGGGGGTCGGGTGAGCAGTACTTC; CDR3 protein: CASSPSGGSGEQYF
D gene: .; clone size: once; J gene: TRBJ1-6; V gene: TRBV9; CDR3 DNA: TGTGCCAGCAGCGCTGCGACTGGTAATTCACCCCTCCACTTT; CDR3 protein: CASSAATGNSPLHF
D gene: .; clone size: .; J gene: TRBJ1-5; V gene: TRBV27; CDR3 DNA: TGTGCCAGCAGTCTGGGCGGGGCGCCCCAGCATTTT; CDR3 protein: CASSLGGAPQHF
D gene: .; clone size: .; J gene: TRBJ1-1; V gene: TRBV12-3/TRBV12-4; CDR3 DNA: TGTGCCAGCACTCAAACAGGGAACACTGAAGCTTTCTTT; CDR3 protein: CASTQTGNTEAFF
D gene: TRBD1; clone size: .; J gene: TRBJ1-2; V gene: TRBV19; CDR3 DNA: TGTGCCAGTAGGAAACCGGGACAGGGGGCTCCAAACTATGGCTACACCTTC; CDR3 protein: CASRKPGQGAPNYGYTF
D gene: TRBD2; clone size: .; J gene: TRBJ2-5; V gene: TRBV3-1/TRBV3-2; CDR3 DNA: TGTGCCAGCAGCCAGGTGACTAGCCCGGGGGAGACCCAGTACTTC; CDR3 protein: CASSQVTSPGETQYF
D gene: .; clone size: .; J gene: TRBJ1-2; V gene: TRBV29-1; CDR3 DNA: TGCAGCGTCCTCAGATCAAACTATGGCTACACCTTC; CDR3 protein: CSVLRSNYGYTF
D gene: .; clone size: .; J gene: TRBJ1-2; V gene: TRBV12-3/TRBV12-4; CDR3 DNA: TGTGCCAGCAGTTTAGACTACTATGGCTACACCTTC; CDR3 protein: CASSLDYYGYTF
D gene: .; clone size: few; J gene: TRBJ2-7; V gene: TRBV19; CDR3 DNA: TGTGCCACTTCGGGGGAGTCTAGCTATCTCTACGAGCAGTACTTC; CDR3 protein: CATSGESSYLYEQYF